This record looks at one T cell receptor (beta chain) sequence and its context. Its antigen is as yet unknown. This record belongs to a study of T cells after yellow fever vaccination. As for the study in general: Each low-cell-number fraction was prepared by means of SMART-Seq v4 Ultra Low Input.

Study findings and constraints: High-abundance clonotypes from the bulk population could contaminate FACS-sorted repertoires. CD4 and CD8 compartments shared a small share of clonotypes.

They built TCR cDNA with 5'RACE template switching, a step that put in a universal primer site and UMIs. TCRdb passed the 5' RACE reads through MiXCR, listing each CDR3 protein once. Of 250,000 to 300,000 distinct CDR3 sequences listed, roughly 8.7% are singletons. Germline V gene data show CDR1 as MGHRA and CDR2 as YSYEKL. This CDR3 spans 17 amino acids. V shed 0 bases and J shed 2 bases, with 16 bases lying between them. This TCR was recovered from a man aged 18 to 30 who received the YFV17D yellow fever vaccine. The V call is TRBV4-1, the J call TRBJ2-5; D perhaps matches TRBD2 (6 bases). The sample consisted of CD4+ T cells sorted from PBMCs, taken 5 days after the yellow fever booster vaccination. CDR3 sequence reads: CASSQEGRGALQETQYF. CDR3 in DNA: TGCGCCAGCAGCCAAGAAGGGCGCGGGGCCCTGCAAGAGACCCAGTACTTC.